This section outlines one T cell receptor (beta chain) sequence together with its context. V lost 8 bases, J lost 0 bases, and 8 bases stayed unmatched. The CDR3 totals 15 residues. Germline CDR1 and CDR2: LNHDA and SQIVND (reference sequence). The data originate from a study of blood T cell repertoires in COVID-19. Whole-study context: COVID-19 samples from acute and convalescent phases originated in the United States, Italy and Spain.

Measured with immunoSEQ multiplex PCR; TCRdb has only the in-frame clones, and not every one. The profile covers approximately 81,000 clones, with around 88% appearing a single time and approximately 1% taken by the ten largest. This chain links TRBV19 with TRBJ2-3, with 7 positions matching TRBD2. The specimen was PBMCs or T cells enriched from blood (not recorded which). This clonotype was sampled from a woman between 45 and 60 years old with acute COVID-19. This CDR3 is CASASWGGSTDTQYF. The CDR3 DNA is TGTGCCAGTGCATCATGGGGGGGGAGCACAGATACGCAGTATTTT.